Listed below are T cell receptor beta chains from one sample, sequenced in a study of T-cell reconstitution after alpha-beta-depleted transplantation in children. TCRdb re-called the PCR reads with MiXCR, one entry per CDR3 protein. The sample lists around 300,000 distinct CDR3 sequences, more than 20% seen once, with approximately 10% in the top ten. The sequencing used PBMCs, mostly from graft donor cells, collected 180 days after TCRalphabeta/CD19-depleted stem cell transplant. These receptors all come from a male patient younger than 18 who had a stem cell transplant for acute lymphoblastic leukemia, so the T cells may come from the graft donor. The CDR3 runs from the conserved cysteine through the conserved F or W. The order of the fields is CDR3 protein, CDR3 DNA, clone size, J gene, D gene, V gene. A D gene is named only where the DNA matches it firmly. Clone size is not always given. Where it is, it says once, few, many or a class for expanded clones.

CDR3: CASSFQTGTNTEAFF
DNA: TGCGCCAGCAGCTTTCAGACAGGGACGAACACTGAAGCTTTCTTT
size: many
J: TRBJ1-1
D: TRBD1
V: TRBV5-1

CDR3: CASSLSQRYGSYEQYF
DNA: TGTGCCAGCAGTCTCTCCCAGCGGTACGGGTCCTACGAGCAGTACTTC
size: .
J: TRBJ2-7
D: .
V: TRBV6-4

CDR3: CASSGGTGGKGGNTEAFF
DNA: TGTGCCAGCAGCGGTGGGACAGGGGGCAAGGGTGGGAACACTGAAGCTTTCTTT
size: few
J: TRBJ1-1
D: TRBD1
V: TRBV7-6

CDR3: CASSQFNEQYF
DNA: TGTGCCAGCAGCCAATTCAACGAGCAGTACTTC
size: .
J: TRBJ2-7
D: .
V: TRBV3-1

CDR3: CASSFAGSTDTQYF
DNA: TGTGCCAGCAGCTTCGCAGGGTCCACAGATACGCAGTATTTT
size: .
J: TRBJ2-3
D: .
V: TRBV7-3

CDR3: CASSQGGFADHNTGELFF
DNA: TGCGCCAGCAGCCAGGGGGGGTTTGCGGATCACAACACCGGGGAGCTGTTTTTT
size: few
J: TRBJ2-2
D: TRBD2
V: TRBV4-1

CDR3: CASSFHPREEKLFF
DNA: TGCGCCAGCAGCTTCCACCCCAGGGAGGAAAAACTGTTTTTT
size: few
J: TRBJ1-4
D: .
V: TRBV5-1

CDR3: CASSKVPSGRADTQYF
DNA: TGTGCCAGCAGCAAAGTTCCAAGCGGGAGGGCAGATACGCAGTATTTT
size: .
J: TRBJ2-3
D: .
V: TRBV21-1

CDR3: CSATGTSGLRRGEQYF
DNA: TGCAGTGCTACCGGGACTAGCGGCCTTCGAAGGGGCGAGCAGTACTTC
size: .
J: TRBJ2-7
D: TRBD2
V: TRBV20-1

CDR3: CASSWLAGNEQFF
DNA: TGTGCCAGCAGTTGGCTAGCGGGCAATGAGCAGTTCTTC
size: .
J: TRBJ2-1
D: TRBD2
V: TRBV6-2/TRBV6-3

CDR3: CSARAAASNQPQHF
DNA: TGCAGTGCTAGAGCCGCGGCTAGCAATCAGCCCCAGCATTTT
size: few
J: TRBJ1-5
D: .
V: TRBV20-1

CDR3: CASSSFLTGTVYGYTF
DNA: TGTGCCAGCAGCTCTTTCCTTACCGGGACAGTGTATGGCTACACCTTC
size: few
J: TRBJ1-2
D: TRBD1
V: TRBV7-9

CDR3: CASSLTQGLRTEAFF
DNA: TGTGCCAGCAGCTTGACACAGGGGTTGCGCACTGAAGCTTTCTTT
size: .
J: TRBJ1-1
D: TRBD1
V: TRBV7-6

CDR3: CAPGVSIAKNIQYF
DNA: TGTGCCCCAGGGGTCTCCATAGCCAAAAACATTCAGTACTTC
size: .
J: TRBJ2-4
D: .
V: TRBV9

CDR3: CASSLPQGGIYEQYF
DNA: TGTGCCAGCAGTCTCCCACAGGGGGGGATCTACGAGCAGTACTTC
size: few
J: TRBJ2-7
D: .
V: TRBV25-1

CDR3: CASGQTGARSYEQYF
DNA: TGTGCCAGCGGCCAAACGGGGGCGAGGTCCTACGAGCAGTACTTC
size: .
J: TRBJ2-7
D: .
V: TRBV2

CDR3: CASSLALRLGRVGETQYF
DNA: TGTGCCAGCAGCTTAGCGCTAAGATTAGGTAGAGTCGGAGAGACCCAGTACTTC
size: few
J: TRBJ2-5
D: .
V: TRBV11-1

CDR3: CASRKSSGAYNEQFF
DNA: TGTGCCAGCAGGAAAAGTAGCGGAGCTTACAATGAGCAGTTCTTC
size: .
J: TRBJ2-1
D: .
V: TRBV3-1

CDR3: CAISGRDRGIDTQYF
DNA: TGTGCCATCAGTGGACGGGACAGGGGGATAGATACGCAGTATTTT
size: few
J: TRBJ2-3
D: TRBD1
V: TRBV10-3

CDR3: CSASQPSRGYNEQFF
DNA: TGCAGTGCTAGTCAACCTTCTAGGGGCTACAATGAGCAGTTCTTC
size: few
J: TRBJ2-1
D: .
V: TRBV20-1

CDR3: CASRDLHNQPQHF
DNA: TGTGCCAGCCGGGACCTCCACAATCAGCCCCAGCATTTT
size: .
J: TRBJ1-5
D: .
V: TRBV2

CDR3: CASRLGAAEAFF
DNA: TGTGCCAGCAGACTAGGGGCCGCGGAAGCTTTCTTT
size: .
J: TRBJ1-1
D: .
V: TRBV27

CDR3: CSARLGLAGEGEQYF
DNA: TGCAGTGCTAGACTGGGGCTAGCGGGAGAGGGGGAGCAGTACTTC
size: few
J: TRBJ2-7
D: TRBD2
V: TRBV20-1

CDR3: CASSRKLRTTGNTDTQYF
DNA: TGTGCCAGCAGTCGCAAACTCAGGACAACCGGAAACACAGATACGCAGTATTTT
size: .
J: TRBJ2-3
D: .
V: TRBV27

CDR3: CASSREVGAGTEAFF
DNA: TGCGCCAGCAGCAGGGAGGTCGGGGCCGGCACTGAAGCTTTCTTT
size: .
J: TRBJ1-1
D: .
V: TRBV5-1

CDR3: CASRGLADNPYEQYF
DNA: TGTGCCAGCAGGGGACTAGCGGACAACCCCTACGAGCAGTACTTC
size: few
J: TRBJ2-7
D: TRBD2
V: TRBV25-1

CDR3: CASRQDQPGTQYF
DNA: TGTGCCAGCAGACAGGACCAACCGGGGACCCAGTACTTC
size: .
J: TRBJ2-5
D: .
V: TRBV6-1

CDR3: CASSYSTSSPYF
DNA: TGTGCCAGCAGTTACTCGACGTCCTCCCCGTACTTC
size: .
J: TRBJ2-5
D: .
V: TRBV6-6

CDR3: CASIEGGYGTASGNTIYF
DNA: TGTGCCAGCATCGAGGGGGGTTACGGTACCGCCTCTGGAAACACCATATATTTT
size: few
J: TRBJ1-3
D: .
V: TRBV11-1